The rows below give T cell receptor beta chains drawn from one sample of a study of response to subunit inactivated influenza vaccine. One entry per CDR3 protein results from TCRdb running MiXCR on the RT-PCR reads. In the table there are roughly 650,000 distinct CDR3 sequences, around 14% of which are singletons. Sequences were derived from PBMCs from blood, sampled 12 days after vaccination. Every receptor here comes from a man between 50 and 59 years old who received an inactivated influenza vaccine. The CDR3 runs from the conserved cysteine through the conserved F or W. D genes are given only for firm matches. Size tells how often a clone was seen (once, few, many) or the class of an expanded clone, and some rows leave it out.

j_call	clone_size	v_call	d_call	cdr3_aa	cdr3_nt
TRBJ2-1	.	TRBV29-1	TRBD2	CSVKGTSGRSTLINEQFF	TGCAGCGTTAAGGGGACTAGCGGGAGGTCGACTCTGATAAATGAGCAGTTCTTC
TRBJ2-5	.	TRBV7-9	TRBD2	CASRQGLGETQYF	TGTGCCAGCCGTCAGGGACTAGGAGAGACCCAGTACTTC
TRBJ2-1	many	TRBV6-1	.	CASSRSGQNEQFF	TGTGCCAGCAGTCGGTCCGGACAGAATGAGCAGTTCTTC
TRBJ2-1	many	TRBV11-2	.	CASSLDRGYNEQFF	TGTGCCAGCAGCTTAGACAGGGGTTACAATGAGCAGTTCTTC
TRBJ2-2	few	TRBV6-1	TRBD2	CASSRLAGGGTGELFF	TGTGCCAGCAGCAGACTAGCGGGAGGGGGCACCGGGGAGCTGTTTTTT
TRBJ1-2	.	TRBV6-2/TRBV6-3	.	CASSGEGNYGYTF	TGTGCCAGCAGTGGGGAAGGGAACTATGGCTACACCTTC
TRBJ2-7	few	TRBV28	TRBD1	CASRGTGPTYEQYF	TGTGCCAGCCGCGGGACAGGGCCGACCTACGAGCAGTACTTC
TRBJ2-3	.	TRBV7-6	.	CASSFRGAPDTQYF	TGTGCCAGCAGCTTTCGAGGGGCCCCAGATACGCAGTATTTT
TRBJ2-3	.	TRBV19	.	CASSHKADTQYF	TGTGCCAGTAGTCATAAGGCAGATACGCAGTATTTT
TRBJ2-2	few	TRBV7-9	TRBD1	CASSFQTGANTGELFF	TGTGCCAGCAGCTTCCAGACAGGGGCGAACACCGGGGAGCTGTTTTTT
TRBJ1-2	few	TRBV12-3/TRBV12-4	TRBD1	CASSLRRTGDYGYTF	TGTGCCAGCAGTTTGAGACGGACAGGAGATTATGGCTACACCTTC
TRBJ2-3	many	TRBV30	TRBD2	CAYRGLVGDTQYF	TGTGCCTACCGGGGACTAGTGGGAGATACGCAGTATTTT
TRBJ1-6	.	TRBV14	.	CASSRQARNSPLHF	TGTGCCAGCAGCCGGCAGGCGCGGAATTCACCCCTCCACTTT
TRBJ1-5	.	TRBV9	.	CASSVGGHGSQPQHF	TGTGCCAGCAGCGTAGGCGGCCACGGAAGTCAGCCCCAGCATTTT
TRBJ2-6	few	TRBV28	TRBD1	CASRLDRGSSGANVLTF	TGTGCCAGCAGGTTGGACAGGGGTTCTTCTGGGGCCAACGTCCTGACTTTC
TRBJ1-1	.	TRBV11-2	.	CASSLMVAAGTEAFF	TGTGCCAGCAGCTTAATGGTCGCGGCGGGCACTGAAGCTTTCTTT
TRBJ2-7	.	TRBV5-1	.	CASSLLPQGFYEQYF	TGCGCCAGCAGCTTGCTCCCGCAGGGTTTCTACGAGCAGTACTTC
TRBJ2-5	few	TRBV7-9	TRBD2	CASSGPYTSVIQETQYF	TGTGCCAGCAGCGGACCGTACACTAGCGTAATCCAAGAGACCCAGTACTTC
TRBJ2-2	.	TRBV7-9	.	CASSEVLTGELFF	TGTGCCAGCAGCGAGGTACTAACCGGGGAGCTGTTTTTT
TRBJ2-4	.	TRBV12-3/TRBV12-4	.	CASSLNRARAKNIQYF	TGTGCCAGCAGTTTAAACAGGGCGAGGGCCAAAAACATTCAGTACTTC
TRBJ2-3	once	TRBV10-3	.	CAISAWGSTDTQYF	TGTGCCATCAGTGCGTGGGGGAGCACAGATACGCAGTATTTT
TRBJ2-7	few	TRBV30	.	CAWDGDDDYEQYF	TGTGCCTGGGACGGAGATGATGACTACGAGCAGTACTTC
TRBJ2-1	.	TRBV4-2	TRBD1	CASSQDQGDPYNEQFF	TGTGCCAGCAGCCAAGATCAGGGGGACCCCTACAATGAGCAGTTCTTC
TRBJ2-7	few	TRBV5-1	TRBD1	CASSLALTGGEQYF	TGCGCCAGCAGCTTGGCCCTTACAGGGGGCGAGCAGTACTTC
TRBJ2-5	few	TRBV29-1	.	CSVDEGLAQYF	TGCAGCGTTGACGAGGGTCTGGCCCAGTACTTC
TRBJ2-1	.	TRBV7-2	.	CASSLPGNERFF	TGTGCCAGCAGCTTACCCGGCAATGAGCGGTTCTTC
TRBJ1-6	few	TRBV3-1	.	CASSPALGGLFNSPLHF	TGTGCCAGCAGCCCGGCCTTGGGGGGACTATTTAATTCACCCCTCCACTTT
TRBJ2-7	few	TRBV19	.	CASTPGRNTYEQYF	TGTGCCAGTACCCCGGGACGGAATACCTACGAGCAGTACTTC
TRBJ2-5	once	TRBV11-2	.	CASSLVLYQETHYF	TGTGCCAGCAGCTTAGTCCTGTACCAAGAGACCCACTACTTC
TRBJ2-4	few	TRBV7-2	.	CASSLLEGSNIQYF	TGTGCCAGCAGCTTATTGGAGGGGTCCAACATTCAGTACTTC
TRBJ1-6	few	TRBV12-3/TRBV12-4	.	CASSSETYNSPLHF	TGTGCCAGCAGTTCGGAAACCTATAATTCACCCCTCCACTTT
TRBJ2-3	.	TRBV7-2	TRBD2	CASSLTLLAGGADTQYF	TGTGCCAGCAGCTTGACCCTACTAGCGGGGGGTGCAGATACGCAGTATTTT
TRBJ2-3	few	TRBV3-1	.	CASSQLRRDPHRDTQYF	TGTGCCAGCAGCCAACTCCGCCGGGACCCACATCGCGATACGCAGTATTTT
TRBJ1-5	many	TRBV6-1	.	CASRVGGNQPQHF	TGTGCCAGCAGAGTCGGGGGCAATCAGCCCCAGCATTTT
TRBJ1-5	.	TRBV2	TRBD1	CASSAGTGVSNQPQHF	TGTGCCAGCAGTGCAGGGACAGGGGTTAGCAATCAGCCCCAGCATTTT
TRBJ1-5	few	TRBV19	.	CASSEGYGQPQHF	TGTGCCAGTAGTGAGGGGTACGGTCAGCCCCAGCATTTT
TRBJ2-1	.	TRBV4-1	TRBD2	CASSQSGGRLAGIPSSYNEQFF	TGCGCCAGCAGCCAATCTGGGGGCCGACTAGCGGGGATCCCAAGCTCCTACAATGAGCAGTTCTTC
TRBJ2-1	few	TRBV12-3/TRBV12-4	TRBD2	CASSLTGLAGERSSYNEQFF	TGTGCCAGCAGTTTAACCGGGCTAGCGGGAGAGCGGAGCTCCTACAATGAGCAGTTCTTC
TRBJ2-1	.	TRBV9	TRBD2	CASSAPGTMNNEQFF	TGTGCCAGCAGCGCCCCAGGGACTATGAACAATGAGCAGTTCTTC
TRBJ1-6	few	TRBV27	.	CASSLTGPSPLHF	TGTGCCAGCAGTTTGACGGGGCCCTCACCCCTCCACTTT
TRBJ2-3	many	TRBV12-3/TRBV12-4	TRBD2	CASSPPSGLAITDTQYF	TGTGCCAGCAGCCCGCCCTCGGGACTAGCCATCACAGATACGCAGTATTTT
TRBJ2-7	.	TRBV5-1	.	CASSLEMHPTYEQYF	TGCGCCAGCAGCTTGGAGATGCACCCAACCTACGAGCAGTACTTC
TRBJ2-1	.	TRBV7-9	TRBD2	CASRLAQTNEQFF	TGTGCCAGCCGACTAGCACAAACAAATGAGCAGTTCTTC
TRBJ2-5	once	TRBV20-1	.	CSARLPDQETQYF	TGCAGTGCTAGACTCCCGGACCAAGAGACCCAGTACTTC